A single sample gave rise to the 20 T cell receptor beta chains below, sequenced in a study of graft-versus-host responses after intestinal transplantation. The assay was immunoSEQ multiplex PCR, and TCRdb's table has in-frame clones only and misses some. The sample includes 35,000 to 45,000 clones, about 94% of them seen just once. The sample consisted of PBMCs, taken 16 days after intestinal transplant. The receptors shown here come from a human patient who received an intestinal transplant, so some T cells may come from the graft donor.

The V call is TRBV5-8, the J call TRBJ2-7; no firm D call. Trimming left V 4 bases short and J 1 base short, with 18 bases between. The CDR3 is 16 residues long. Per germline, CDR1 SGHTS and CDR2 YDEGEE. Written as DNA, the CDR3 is TGTGCCAGCAGCCGCGCCAAGCTGTGGGTTTCCTACGAGCAGTACTTC. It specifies CASSRAKLWVSYEQYF.

The CDR3 spells CASSLANTDTQYF. The CDR3 DNA reads TGTGCCAGCAGCTTGGCCAACACAGATACGCAGTATTTT. This chain joins TRBV7-7 and TRBJ2-3; no clear D gene. V was clipped by 3 bases and J by 2 bases, with 6 bases between them. The V gene's germline CDR1 is SSHAT and CDR2 FNYEAQ (reference sequence). The CDR3 has 13 amino acids.

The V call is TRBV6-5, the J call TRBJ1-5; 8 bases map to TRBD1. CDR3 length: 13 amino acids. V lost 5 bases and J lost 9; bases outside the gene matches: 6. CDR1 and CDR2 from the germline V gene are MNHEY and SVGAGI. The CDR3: CASSLDRDPPQHF. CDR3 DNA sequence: TGTGCCAGCAGTCTGGACAGGGATCCGCCCCAGCATTTT.

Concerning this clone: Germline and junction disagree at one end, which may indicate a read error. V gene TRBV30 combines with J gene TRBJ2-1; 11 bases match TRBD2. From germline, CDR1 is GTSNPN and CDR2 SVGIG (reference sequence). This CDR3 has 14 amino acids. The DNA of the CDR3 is TGTGCCCGGAGGCTAGCGGGAGGTGGGAATGAGCAGTTCTTC. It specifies CARRLAGGGNEQFF.

CDR3 loop: CASSHREGLQFF. CDR3 nucleotide sequence: TGTGCCAGTAGTCACAGGGAGGGCCTTCAGTTCTTC. This sequence joins TRBV19 and TRBJ2-1; tentative D call: TRBD2 (7 bases). The CDR3 extends over 12 amino acids. CDR1 is LNHDA, CDR2 SQIVND, per germline (reference sequence). With 5 bases removed from V and 13 bases from J, the gap between germline ends came to 15 bases.

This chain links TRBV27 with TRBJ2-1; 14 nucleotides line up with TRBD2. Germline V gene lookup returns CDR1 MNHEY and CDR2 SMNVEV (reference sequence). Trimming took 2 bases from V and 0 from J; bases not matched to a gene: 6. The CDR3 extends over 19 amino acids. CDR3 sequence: CASSLPGTSGGSSYNEQFF. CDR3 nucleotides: TGTGCCAGCAGTTTACCCGGGACTAGCGGGGGAAGCTCCTACAATGAGCAGTTCTTC.

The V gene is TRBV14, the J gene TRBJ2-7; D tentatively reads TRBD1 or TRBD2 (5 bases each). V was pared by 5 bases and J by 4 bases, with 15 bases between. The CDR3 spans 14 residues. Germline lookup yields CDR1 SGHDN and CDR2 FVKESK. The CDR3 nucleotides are TGTGCCAGCAGCGACCTGGGACCCCCTTACGAGCAGTACTTC. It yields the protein CASSDLGPPYEQYF.

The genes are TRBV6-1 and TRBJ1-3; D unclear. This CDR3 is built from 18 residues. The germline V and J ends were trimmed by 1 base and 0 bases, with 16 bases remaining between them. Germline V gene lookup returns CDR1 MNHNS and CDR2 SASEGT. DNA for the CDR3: TGTGCCAGCAGTGAAGTCCGGGATTTCTCGAGCTCTGGAAACACCATATATTTT. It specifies CASSEVRDFSSSGNTIYF.

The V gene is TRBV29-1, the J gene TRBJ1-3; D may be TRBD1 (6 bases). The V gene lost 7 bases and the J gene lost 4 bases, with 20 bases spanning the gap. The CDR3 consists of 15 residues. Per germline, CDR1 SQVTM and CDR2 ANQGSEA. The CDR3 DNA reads TGCAGCGCCCTGGGGCGCAGGGGTACCGGAAACACCATATATTTT. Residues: CSALGRRGTGNTIYF.

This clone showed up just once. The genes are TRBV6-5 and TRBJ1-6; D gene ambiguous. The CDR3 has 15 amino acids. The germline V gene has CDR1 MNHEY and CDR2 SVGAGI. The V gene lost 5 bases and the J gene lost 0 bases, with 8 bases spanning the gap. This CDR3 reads CASSPQSSYNSPLHF. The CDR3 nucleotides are TGTGCCAGCAGTCCACAGAGCTCCTATAATTCACCCCTCCACTTT.

CDR3 in DNA: TGTGCCAGCAGCTTTTACAGGCCCTATGGCTACACCTTC. Its protein is CASSFYRPYGYTF. The chain uses TRBV7-9 and TRBJ1-2; D is perhaps TRBD1 (5 bases). The germline CDR1 and CDR2 sequences are SEHNR and FQNEAQ (reference sequence). This CDR3 region has 13 residues. The germline V and J ends were trimmed by 3 bases and 4 bases, with 9 bases remaining between them.

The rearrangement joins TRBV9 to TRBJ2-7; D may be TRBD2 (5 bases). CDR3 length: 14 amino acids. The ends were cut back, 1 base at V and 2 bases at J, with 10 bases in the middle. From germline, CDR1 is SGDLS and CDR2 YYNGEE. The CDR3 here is CASSVLRATYEQYF. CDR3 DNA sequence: TGTGCCAGCAGCGTATTGAGGGCTACCTACGAGCAGTACTTC.

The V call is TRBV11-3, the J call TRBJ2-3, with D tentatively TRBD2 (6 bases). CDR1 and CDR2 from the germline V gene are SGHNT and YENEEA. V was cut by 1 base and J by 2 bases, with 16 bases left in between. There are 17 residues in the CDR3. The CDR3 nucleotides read TGTGCCAGCAGCTTAGGCCCCCCCACTAGCTCCACAGATACGCAGTATTTT. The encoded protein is CASSLGPPTSSTDTQYF.

CDR3 sequence: CASSLTRTSSGNQPQHF. Written as DNA, the CDR3 is TGTGCCAGCAGCTTAACTAGGACCTCCTCGGGCAATCAGCCCCAGCATTTT. The chain has TRBV7-3 and TRBJ1-5; D is ambiguous. Germline loops: CDR1 SGHTA, CDR2 FQGTGA. The CDR3 is 17 residues long. V was cut by 0 bases and J by 2 bases, with 14 bases left in between.

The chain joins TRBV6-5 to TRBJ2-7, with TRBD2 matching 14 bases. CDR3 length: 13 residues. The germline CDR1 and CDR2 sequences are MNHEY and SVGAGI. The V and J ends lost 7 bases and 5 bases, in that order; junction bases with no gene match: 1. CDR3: CASTGLAGDEQYF. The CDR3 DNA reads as TGTGCCAGCACGGGACTAGCGGGAGACGAGCAGTACTTC.

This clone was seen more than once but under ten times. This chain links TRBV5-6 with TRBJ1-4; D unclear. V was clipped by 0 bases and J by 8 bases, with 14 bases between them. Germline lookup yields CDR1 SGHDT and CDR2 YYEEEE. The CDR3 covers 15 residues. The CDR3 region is CASSLGPVGKEKLFF. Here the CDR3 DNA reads TGTGCCAGCAGCTTGGGGCCAGTTGGGAAAGAAAAACTGTTTTTT.

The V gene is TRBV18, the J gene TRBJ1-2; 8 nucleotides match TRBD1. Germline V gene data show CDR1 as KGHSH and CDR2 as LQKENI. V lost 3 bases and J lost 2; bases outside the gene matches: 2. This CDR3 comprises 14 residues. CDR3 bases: TGTGCCAGCTCACCCTACAGGGGGAACTATGGCTACACCTTC. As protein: CASSPYRGNYGYTF.

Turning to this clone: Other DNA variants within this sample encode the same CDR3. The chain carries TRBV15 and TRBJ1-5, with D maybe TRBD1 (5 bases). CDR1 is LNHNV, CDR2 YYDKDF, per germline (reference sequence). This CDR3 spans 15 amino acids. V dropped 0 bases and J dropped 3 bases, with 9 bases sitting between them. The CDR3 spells CATSRDRGLNQPQHF. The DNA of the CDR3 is TGTGCCACCAGCAGAGATCGGGGCCTCAATCAGCCCCAGCATTTT.

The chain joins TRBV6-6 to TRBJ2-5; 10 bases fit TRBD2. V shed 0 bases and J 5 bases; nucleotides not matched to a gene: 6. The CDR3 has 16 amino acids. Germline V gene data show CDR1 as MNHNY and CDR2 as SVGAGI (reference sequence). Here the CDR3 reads CASSYSLAGVGETQYF. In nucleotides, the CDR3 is TGTGCCAGCAGTTACTCCCTAGCGGGAGTTGGGGAGACCCAGTACTTC.

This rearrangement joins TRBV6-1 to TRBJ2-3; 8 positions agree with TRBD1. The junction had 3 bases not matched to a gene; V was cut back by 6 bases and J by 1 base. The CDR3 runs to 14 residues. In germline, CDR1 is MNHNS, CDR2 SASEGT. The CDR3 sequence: CASRKTGGTDTQYF. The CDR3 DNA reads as TGTGCCAGCAGAAAGACAGGGGGCACAGATACGCAGTATTTT.